What follows is one T cell receptor (beta chain) and its context. Antigen specificity is unknown. V gave up 5 bases and J gave up 0 bases, with 5 bases separating them. The CDR3 runs 12 residues. CDR1 is SQVTM and CDR2 is ANQGSEA in the germline V gene. The data are from a study of graft-versus-host responses after intestinal transplantation. Study-wide results and caveats: Some GvH clones were seen earlier in gut or blood, suggesting intestinal origin.

The data were produced by immunoSEQ multiplex PCR, yet TCRdb's version contains in-frame clones alone and is incomplete. The data contain more than 80,000 clones, roughly nine tenths of them singletons. The TCR originated in a human donor who received an intestinal transplant. The sample consisted of unstimulated CD4+ T cells sorted from spleen or lymph node cells, taken before intestinal transplant. The chain recombines TRBV29-1 with TRBJ1-3; D is undetermined. This CDR3 reads CSVSTSGNTIYF. The CDR3 DNA is TGCAGCGTTTCTACCTCTGGAAACACCATATATTTT.